The clone carrying this TCR beta chain has a count of ten or more. Its antigen is still unknown. TCRdb re-analyzed the PCR reads using MiXCR. The sample contains about 5,800 clones, approximately 18% of which appear only once. This sample was included in a study of metastatic and nonmetastatic thyroid tumors. General observations from the study: It was reportedly found that TCR beta diversity was significantly higher in malignant thyroid tumors than in benign nodules, a difference seen in both blood and tumor samples.

Germline CDR1 and CDR2: SNHLY and FYNNEI. J was trimmed by 2 bases and V by 2 bases; bases with no gene match: 11. The CDR3 spans 18 residues. No treatment had been given to any patient before thyroid surgery. This chain connects TRBV2 to TRBJ2-3; 9 bases are shared with TRBD2. The sequencing input was adjacent normal tissue. This sequence was found in a female donor with papillary thyroid cancer or a benign thyroid nodule (not recorded which). Some clones in this sample may be carry-over from other donors' samples. The CDR3, as DNA: TGTGCCAGCAGTGAACGGGCGGGAGGGGTTCTAGCCACAGATACGCAGTATTTT. This sequence encodes CASSERAGGVLATDTQYF.